The T cell receptor (beta chain) described here comes from a study of graft-versus-host responses after intestinal transplantation. Study in general: Every transplant recipient was induced with anti-thymocyte globulin, then maintained on tacrolimus and steroids for approximately three years. Study-wide results and caveats: Marrow from the recipient contained GvH clones, some of which had appeared first in ileum or blood.

Points on this clone: What it recognizes is unknown.

Trimming cost V 6 bases and J 6 bases; bases outside gene matches: 6. This CDR3 region has 13 residues. CDR1 and CDR2 from the germline V gene are MDHEN and SYDVKM. The protocol was immunoSEQ multiplex PCR, while the TCRdb copy is restricted to in-frame clones and leaves out a portion. The sample shows some 130,000 clones, 95% of them seen only once. The rearrangement links TRBV28 to TRBJ1-2; 8 bases match TRBD1. The TCR originated in a human donor who received an intestinal transplant. Sequenced here: unstimulated CD8+ T cells sorted from spleen or lymph node cells, sampled before intestinal transplant. The DNA for the CDR3 is TGTGCCAGCAGGGGGACAGGATGGAATGGCTACACCTTC. Translated: CASRGTGWNGYTF.